This TCR beta chain was sequenced for a study of CD8+ T cells in alopecia areata. This clone has only one observation. The CDR3 runs to 15 residues. Described treatment: oral pan-JAK inhibitor, 5-10 mg twice daily. Lesional scalp tissue (obtained by punch biopsy) and peripheral blood were collected from alopecia areata patients. RNA, once extracted, was reverse transcribed into cDNA for use as the sequencing template. TCRdb's table, derived via immunoSEQ multiplex PCR, lists solely in-frame clones and lacks some. The sample consists of 90,000 to 120,000 clones, around 83% of them appearing once. The origin of this receptor is a human donor with alopecia areata. The rearrangement links TRBV5-2 to TRBJ2-7; whether TRBD2, the table's D call, matches the DNA was not checked. TRBV5-2 is labeled a pseudogene. The specimen comprised CD8+ T cells sorted from blood, sampled at week 24, from a patient treated with tofacitinib. The CDR3 loop is CASSLNGGPGSEQYF. DNA for the CDR3: TGTGCCAGCAGCTTAAACGGGGGGCCCGGAAGCGAGCAGTACTTC.